This T cell receptor beta chain stems from a study of shared clonotypes between healthy human individuals. Overall study: The study drew on two women and a few men aged 18 to 49 as donors.

Unmatched junction bases numbered 4, after V lost 7 bases and J lost 4 bases. The CDR3 loop spans 15 amino acids. Germline V gene sequence: CDR1 WNHNN, CDR2 SYGVQD (reference sequence). TCRdb keeps only in-frame clones here, not all; method: immunoSEQ multiplex PCR. This sample carries roughly 500,000 clones, approximately 82% of them seen once, and the ten largest clones take about 11%. Unsorted material relied on approximately 100 million PBMCs as the source of genomic DNA. The chain uses TRBV10-1 and TRBJ2-3; 14 positions agree with TRBD2. The sample taken for sequencing was PBMCs. This clonotype was obtained from a woman aged 40 to 50 in good health. Some clones in this sample may be carry-over from other donors' samples. The CDR3, as DNA: TGCGCCAGCAAGGGACTAGCGGGAGTCGCAGATACGCAGTATTTT. Its protein product is CASKGLAGVADTQYF.